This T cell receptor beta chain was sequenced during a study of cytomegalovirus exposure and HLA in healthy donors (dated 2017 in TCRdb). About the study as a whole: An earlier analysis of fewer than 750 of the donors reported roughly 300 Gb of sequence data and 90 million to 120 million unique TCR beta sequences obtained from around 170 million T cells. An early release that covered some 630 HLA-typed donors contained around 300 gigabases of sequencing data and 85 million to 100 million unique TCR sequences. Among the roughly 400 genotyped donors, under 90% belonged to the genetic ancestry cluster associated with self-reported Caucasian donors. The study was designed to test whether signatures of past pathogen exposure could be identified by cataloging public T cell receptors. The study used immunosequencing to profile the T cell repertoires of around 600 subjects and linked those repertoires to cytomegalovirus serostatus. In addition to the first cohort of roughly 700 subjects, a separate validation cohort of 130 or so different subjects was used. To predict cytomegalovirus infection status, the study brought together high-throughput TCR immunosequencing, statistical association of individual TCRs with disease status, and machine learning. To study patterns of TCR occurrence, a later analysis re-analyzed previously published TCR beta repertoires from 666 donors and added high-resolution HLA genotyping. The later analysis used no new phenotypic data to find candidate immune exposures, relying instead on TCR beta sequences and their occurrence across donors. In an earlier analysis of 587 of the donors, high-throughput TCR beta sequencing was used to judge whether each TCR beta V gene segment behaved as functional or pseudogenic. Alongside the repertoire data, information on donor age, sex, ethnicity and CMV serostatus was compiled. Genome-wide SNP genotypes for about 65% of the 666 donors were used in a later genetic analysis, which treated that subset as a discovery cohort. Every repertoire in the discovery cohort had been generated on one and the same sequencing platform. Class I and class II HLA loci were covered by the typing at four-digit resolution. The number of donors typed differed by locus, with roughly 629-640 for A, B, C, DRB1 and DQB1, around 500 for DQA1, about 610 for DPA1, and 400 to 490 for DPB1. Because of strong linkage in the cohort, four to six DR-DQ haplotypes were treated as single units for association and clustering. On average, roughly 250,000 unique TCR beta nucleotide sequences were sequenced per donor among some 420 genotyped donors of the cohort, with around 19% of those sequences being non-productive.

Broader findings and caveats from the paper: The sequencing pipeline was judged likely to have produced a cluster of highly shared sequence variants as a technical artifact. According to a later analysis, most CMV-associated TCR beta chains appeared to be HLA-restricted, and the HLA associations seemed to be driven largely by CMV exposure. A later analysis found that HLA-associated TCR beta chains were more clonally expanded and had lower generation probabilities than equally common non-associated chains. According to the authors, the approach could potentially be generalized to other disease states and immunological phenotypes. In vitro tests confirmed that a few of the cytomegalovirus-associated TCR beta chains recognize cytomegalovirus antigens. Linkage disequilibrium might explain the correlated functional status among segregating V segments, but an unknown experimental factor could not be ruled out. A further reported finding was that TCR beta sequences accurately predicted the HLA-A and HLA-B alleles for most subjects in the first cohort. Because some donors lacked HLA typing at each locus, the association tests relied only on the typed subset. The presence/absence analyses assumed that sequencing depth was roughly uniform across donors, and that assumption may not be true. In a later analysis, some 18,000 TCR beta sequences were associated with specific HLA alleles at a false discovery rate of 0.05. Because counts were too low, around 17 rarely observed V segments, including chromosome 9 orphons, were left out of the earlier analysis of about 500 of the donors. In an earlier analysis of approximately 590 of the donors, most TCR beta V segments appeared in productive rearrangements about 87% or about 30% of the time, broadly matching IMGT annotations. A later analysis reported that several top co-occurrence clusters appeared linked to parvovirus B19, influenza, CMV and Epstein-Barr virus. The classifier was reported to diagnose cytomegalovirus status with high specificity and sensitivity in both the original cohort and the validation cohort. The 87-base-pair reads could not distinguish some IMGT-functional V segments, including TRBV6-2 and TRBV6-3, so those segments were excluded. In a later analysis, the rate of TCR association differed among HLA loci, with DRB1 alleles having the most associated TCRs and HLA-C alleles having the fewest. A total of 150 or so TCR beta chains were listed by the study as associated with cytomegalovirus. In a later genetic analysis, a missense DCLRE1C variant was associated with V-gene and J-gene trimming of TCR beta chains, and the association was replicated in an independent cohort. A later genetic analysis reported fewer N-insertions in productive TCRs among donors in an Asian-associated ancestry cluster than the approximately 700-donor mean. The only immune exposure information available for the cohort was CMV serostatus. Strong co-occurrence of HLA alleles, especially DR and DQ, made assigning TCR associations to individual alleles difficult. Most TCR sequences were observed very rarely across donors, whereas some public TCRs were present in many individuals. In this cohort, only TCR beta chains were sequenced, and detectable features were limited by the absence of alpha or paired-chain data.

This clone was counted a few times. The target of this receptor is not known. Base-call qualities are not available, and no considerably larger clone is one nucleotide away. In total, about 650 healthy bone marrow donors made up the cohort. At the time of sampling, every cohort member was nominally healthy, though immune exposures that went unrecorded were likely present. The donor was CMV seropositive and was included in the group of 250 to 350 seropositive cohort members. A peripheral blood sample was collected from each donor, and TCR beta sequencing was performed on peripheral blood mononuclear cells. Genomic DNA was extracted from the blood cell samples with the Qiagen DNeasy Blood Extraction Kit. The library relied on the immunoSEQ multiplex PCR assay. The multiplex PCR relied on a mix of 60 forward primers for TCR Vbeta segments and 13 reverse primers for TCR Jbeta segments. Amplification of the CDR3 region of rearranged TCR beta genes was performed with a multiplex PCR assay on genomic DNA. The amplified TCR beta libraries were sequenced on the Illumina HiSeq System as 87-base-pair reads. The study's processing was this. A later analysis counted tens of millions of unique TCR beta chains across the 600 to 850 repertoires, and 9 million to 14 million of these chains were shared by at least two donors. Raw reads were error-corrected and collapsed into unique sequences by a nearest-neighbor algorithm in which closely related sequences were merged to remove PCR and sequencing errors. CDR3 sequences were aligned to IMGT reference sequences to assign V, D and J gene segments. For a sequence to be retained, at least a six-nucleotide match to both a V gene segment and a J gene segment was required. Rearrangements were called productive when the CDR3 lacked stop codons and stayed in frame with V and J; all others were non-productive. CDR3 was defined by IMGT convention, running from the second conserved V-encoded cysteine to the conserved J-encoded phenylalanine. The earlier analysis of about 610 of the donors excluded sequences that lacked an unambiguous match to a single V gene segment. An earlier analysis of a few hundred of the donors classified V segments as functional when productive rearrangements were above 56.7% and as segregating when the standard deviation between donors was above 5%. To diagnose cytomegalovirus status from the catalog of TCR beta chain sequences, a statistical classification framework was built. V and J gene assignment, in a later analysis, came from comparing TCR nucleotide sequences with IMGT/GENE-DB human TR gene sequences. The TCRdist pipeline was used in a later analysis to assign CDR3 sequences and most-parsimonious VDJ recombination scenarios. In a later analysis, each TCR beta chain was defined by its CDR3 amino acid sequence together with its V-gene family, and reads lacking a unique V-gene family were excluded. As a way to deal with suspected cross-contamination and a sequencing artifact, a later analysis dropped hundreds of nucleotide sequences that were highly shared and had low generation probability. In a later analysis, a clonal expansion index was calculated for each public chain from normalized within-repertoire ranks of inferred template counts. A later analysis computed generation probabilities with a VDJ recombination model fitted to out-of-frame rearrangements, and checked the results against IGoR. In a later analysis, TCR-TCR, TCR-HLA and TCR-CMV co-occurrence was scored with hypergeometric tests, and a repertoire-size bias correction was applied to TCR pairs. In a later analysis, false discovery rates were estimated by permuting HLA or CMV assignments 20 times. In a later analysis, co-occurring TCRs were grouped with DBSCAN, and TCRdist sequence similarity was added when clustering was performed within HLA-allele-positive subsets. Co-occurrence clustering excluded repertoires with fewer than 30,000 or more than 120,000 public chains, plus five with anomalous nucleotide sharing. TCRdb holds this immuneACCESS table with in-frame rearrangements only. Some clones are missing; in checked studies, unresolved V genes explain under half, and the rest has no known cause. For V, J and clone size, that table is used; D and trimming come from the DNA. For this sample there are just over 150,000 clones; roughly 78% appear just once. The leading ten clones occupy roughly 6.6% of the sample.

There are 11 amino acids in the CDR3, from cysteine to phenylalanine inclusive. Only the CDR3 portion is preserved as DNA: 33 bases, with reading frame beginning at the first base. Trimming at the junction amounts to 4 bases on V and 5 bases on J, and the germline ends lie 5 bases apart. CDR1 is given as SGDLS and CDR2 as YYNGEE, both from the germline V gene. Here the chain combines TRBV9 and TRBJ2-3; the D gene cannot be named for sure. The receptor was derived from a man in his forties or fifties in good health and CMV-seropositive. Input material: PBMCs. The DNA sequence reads TGTGCCAGCAGCACTCAAGATACGCAGTATTTT. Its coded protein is CASSTQDTQYF.